What follows describes a single TCR beta chain. Its specificity is unknown. The V gene end was trimmed by 6 bases and the J gene end by 5 bases; junction bases not matched to a gene: 6. This CDR3 has 14 amino acids. Germline CDR1 is MDHEN and CDR2 is SYDVKM. This table comes from immunoSEQ multiplex PCR, and its TCRdb copy is limited to in-frame clones, with some not included. Among roughly 40,000 clones listed, about nine tenths were seen once. This specimen belongs to a study of T cell responses to AZD1222 COVID-19 vaccine. General study results and limits: Reportedly, nearly half of unique spike TCRs recognized epitopes outside B.1.351/B.1.1.7 mutations. A mostly white British donor set with more females was recruited, and clonal diversity was possibly underestimated. Spike-wide coverage was observed for vaccine-associated CD4 TCRs, with dominant responses at 160-218 and 743-854.

Material: peripheral blood, obtained 28 days after the second dose of the MenACWY control vaccine. This chain links TRBV28 with TRBJ1-5; 8 bases are a match to TRBD1. The sequence derives from an adult who received the MenACWY meningococcal vaccine as a control. CDR3 amino acids: CASSPGQVHQPQHF. The CDR3 region has the DNA TGTGCCAGCAGCCCGGGACAGGTACATCAGCCCCAGCATTTT. The full variable domain, with the rest looked up from reference TRBV28 and TRBJ1-5, is DVKVTQSSRYLVKRTGEKVFLECVQDMDHENMFWYRQDPGLGLRLIYFSYDVKMKEKGDIPEGYSVSREKKERFSLILESASTNQTSMYLCASSPGQVHQPQHFGDGTRLSIL.